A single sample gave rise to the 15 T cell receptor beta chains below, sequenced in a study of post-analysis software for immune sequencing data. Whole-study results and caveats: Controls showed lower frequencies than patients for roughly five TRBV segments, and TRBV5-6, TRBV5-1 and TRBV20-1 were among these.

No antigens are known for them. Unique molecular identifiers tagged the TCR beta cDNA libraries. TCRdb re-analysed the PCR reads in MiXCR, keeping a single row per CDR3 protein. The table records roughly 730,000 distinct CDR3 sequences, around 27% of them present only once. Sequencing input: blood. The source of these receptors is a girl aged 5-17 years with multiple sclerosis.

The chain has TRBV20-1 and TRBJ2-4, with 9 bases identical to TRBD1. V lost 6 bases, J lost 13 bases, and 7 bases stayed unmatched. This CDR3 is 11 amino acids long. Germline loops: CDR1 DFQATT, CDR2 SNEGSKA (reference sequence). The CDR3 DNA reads TGCAGTGCCAGACAGGGGGTGTGCCAGTACTTC. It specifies CSARQGVCQYF.

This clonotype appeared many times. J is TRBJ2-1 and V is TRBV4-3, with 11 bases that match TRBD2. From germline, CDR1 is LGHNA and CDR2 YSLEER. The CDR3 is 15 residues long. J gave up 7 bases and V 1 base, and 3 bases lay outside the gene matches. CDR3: CASSQVSSGRNEQFF. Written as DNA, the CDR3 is TGCGCCAGCAGCCAAGTTTCTAGCGGGAGGAATGAGCAGTTCTTC.

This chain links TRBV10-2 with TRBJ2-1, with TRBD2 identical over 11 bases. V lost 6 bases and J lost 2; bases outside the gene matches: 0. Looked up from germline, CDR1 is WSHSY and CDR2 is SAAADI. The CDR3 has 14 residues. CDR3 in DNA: TGCGCCAGCAGGGGACTAGCGGCCTACAATGAGCAGTTCTTC. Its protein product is CASRGLAAYNEQFF.

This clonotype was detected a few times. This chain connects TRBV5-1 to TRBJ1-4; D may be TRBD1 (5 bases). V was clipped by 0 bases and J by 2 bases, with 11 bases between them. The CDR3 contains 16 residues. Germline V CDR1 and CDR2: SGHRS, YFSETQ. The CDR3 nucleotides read TGCGCCAGCAGCTTGGCCGTAGGGGCCACTAATGAAAAACTGTTTTTT. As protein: CASSLAVGATNEKLFF.

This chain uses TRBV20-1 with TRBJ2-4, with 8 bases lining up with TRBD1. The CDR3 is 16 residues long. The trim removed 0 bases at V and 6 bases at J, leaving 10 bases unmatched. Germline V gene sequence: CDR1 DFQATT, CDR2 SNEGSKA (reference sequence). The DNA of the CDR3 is TGCAGTGCTAGAGATCTCCAACGCGGACAGGGAAACATTCAGTACTTC. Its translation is CSARDLQRGQGNIQYF.

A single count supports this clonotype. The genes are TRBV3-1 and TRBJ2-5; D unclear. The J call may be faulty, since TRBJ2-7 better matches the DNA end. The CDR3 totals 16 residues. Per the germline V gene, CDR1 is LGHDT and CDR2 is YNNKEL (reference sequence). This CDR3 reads CASSQDVSSAVYEQYF. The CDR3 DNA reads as TGTGCCAGCAGCCAAGATGTATCATCGGCTGTCTACGAGCAGTACTTC.

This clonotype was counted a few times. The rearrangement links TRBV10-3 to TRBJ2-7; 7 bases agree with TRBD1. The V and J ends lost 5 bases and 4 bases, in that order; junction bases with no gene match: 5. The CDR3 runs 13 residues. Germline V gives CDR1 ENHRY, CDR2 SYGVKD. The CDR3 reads CAISTGTDYEQYF. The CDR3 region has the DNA TGTGCCATCAGTACCGGGACAGATTACGAGCAGTACTTC.

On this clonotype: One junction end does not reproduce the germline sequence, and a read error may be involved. The CDR3 nucleotides are TGTGCCACTGGGACAGAAACTAACTACGGCTACACCTTC. This encodes CATGTETNYGYTF. This chain joins TRBV6-6 and TRBJ1-2, with 7 bases fitting TRBD1. Germline-derived CDR1 and CDR2 are MNHNY and SVGAGI (reference sequence). CDR3 length: 13 residues.

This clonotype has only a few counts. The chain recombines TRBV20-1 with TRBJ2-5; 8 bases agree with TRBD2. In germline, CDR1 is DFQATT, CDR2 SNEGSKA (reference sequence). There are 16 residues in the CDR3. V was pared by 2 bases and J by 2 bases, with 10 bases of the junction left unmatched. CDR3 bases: TGCAGTGCTAGATACAGGACTAGCTCCGGACAAGAGACCCAGTACTTC. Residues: CSARYRTSSGQETQYF.

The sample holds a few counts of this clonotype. The CDR3 coding sequence is TGCGCCAGCAGCCAAGAGGCAGGGGAGTCCTACGAGCAGTACTTC. Translated, it gives CASSQEAGESYEQYF. The chain is built from TRBV4-3 and TRBJ2-7; TRBD1 is a possible D gene (6 bases). The germline gives CDR1 LGHNA, CDR2 YSLEER. V gave up 0 bases and J gave up 1 base, with 10 bases separating them. There are 15 residues in the CDR3.

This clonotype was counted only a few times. CDR3: CASSLIDYGLALQPQHF. In nucleotides, the CDR3 is TGTGCCAGCAGCCTCATAGACTACGGACTCGCTCTTCAGCCCCAGCATTTT. The chain carries TRBV4-2 and TRBJ1-5; D unclear. V was cut by 4 bases and J by 6 bases, with 22 bases left in between. CDR1 LGHNA and CDR2 YNFKEQ come from the germline V gene. The CDR3 consists of 17 residues.

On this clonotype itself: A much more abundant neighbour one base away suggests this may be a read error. CDR3 sequence reads: CACSQAGAGGGKTQYF. Written as DNA, the CDR3 is TGTGCCTGCAGCCAAGCGGGGGCGGGGGGCGGTAAGACCCAGTACTTC. The rearrangement links TRBV3-1 to TRBJ2-5; 8 positions agree with TRBD2. The germline V gene encodes CDR1 LGHDT and CDR2 YNNKEL (reference sequence). This CDR3 spans 16 amino acids.

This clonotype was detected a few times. The CDR3 is CASSFRDRGPSGYTF. The CDR3 DNA sequence: TGTGCCAGCAGCTTCCGGGACAGGGGGCCGTCCGGCTACACCTTC. The V call is TRBV7-2, the J call TRBJ1-2; 12 bases are a match to TRBD1. Germline V CDR1 and CDR2: SGHTA, FQGNSA. J gave up 8 bases and V 3 bases, and 7 bases lay outside the gene matches. The CDR3 is 15 amino acids.

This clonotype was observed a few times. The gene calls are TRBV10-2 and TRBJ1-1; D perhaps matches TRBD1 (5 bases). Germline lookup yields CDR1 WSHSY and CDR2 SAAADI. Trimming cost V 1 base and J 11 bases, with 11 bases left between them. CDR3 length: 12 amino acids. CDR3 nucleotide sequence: TGCGCCAGCAGTGAGTTAAGACAGCGGGCTTTCTTT. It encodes CASSELRQRAFF.

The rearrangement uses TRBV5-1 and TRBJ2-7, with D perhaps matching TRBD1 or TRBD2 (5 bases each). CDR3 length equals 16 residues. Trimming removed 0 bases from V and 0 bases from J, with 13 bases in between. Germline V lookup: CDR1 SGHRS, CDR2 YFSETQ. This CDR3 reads CASSLAGTASSYEQYF. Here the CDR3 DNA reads TGCGCCAGCAGCTTGGCGGGGACGGCAAGCTCCTACGAGCAGTACTTC. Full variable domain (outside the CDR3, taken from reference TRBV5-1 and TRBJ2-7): KAGVTQTPRYLIKTRGQQVTLSCSPISGHRSVSWYQQTPGQGLQFLFEYFSETQRNKGNFPGRFSGRQFSNSRSEMNVSTLELGDSALYLCASSLAGTASSYEQYFGPGTRLTVT.